This T cell receptor beta chain was identified in a study of lymphopenia after photon versus proton radiotherapy. Findings and caveats of the study: Larger post-nadir TCR diversity loss correlated inversely with survival in deceased patients. After lymphocyte nadir, photon-treated repertoires showed oligoclonal expansion, especially CD8+ Temra.

Sequenced by immunoSEQ multiplex PCR; TCRdb stores in-frame clones only, minus some. The repertoire holds 35,000 to 50,000 clones, about 83% seen once, with under 25% in the top ten. This clone came up once. As yet, its antigen is unknown. Germline V gene lookup returns CDR1 ENHRY and CDR2 SYGVKD. With 2 bases removed from V and 7 bases from J, the gap between germline ends came to 6 bases. The CDR3 has 11 residues. This chain connects TRBV10-3 to TRBJ2-7, with D unresolved. The sequencing used peripheral blood, collected from a patient treated with proton-based radiotherapy. This receptor was identified in a woman aged 70-85 years with pancreatic cancer. The CDR3 reads CAISELGEQYF. Here the CDR3 DNA reads TGTGCCATCAGTGAGCTGGGGGAGCAGTACTTC.